This T cell receptor (beta chain) originates from a study of PD-1 blockade in mismatch repair-deficient tumors (dated 2017 in TCRdb). For the study in its entirety: Between September 2013 and 2016, the trial enrolled 86 consecutive patients with 12 types of mismatch repair-deficient cancer, all of whom had received prior treatment and were progressing. Tumor-associated T cell clones in the peripheral blood of patients responding to PD-1 blockade were tracked using deep sequencing of TCR CDR3 regions.

On the study overall, not on this receptor specifically: Clones residing in the tumor, which were often undetectable in blood before treatment, expanded quickly after pembrolizumab and then contracted, generally before radiologic responses.

V loses 4 bases at its end and J loses 1 base; junction bases beyond the gene matches: 6. In the germline V gene, CDR1 corresponds to MNHNS and CDR2 to SASEGT. Reading from cysteine to phenylalanine, the CDR3 counts 15 amino acids. Solely the CDR3 DNA is kept, with 45 bases framed from the first base. The library came from the immunoSEQ multiplex PCR assay. TCRdb holds this immuneACCESS table with in-frame rearrangements only. Some clones are missing; in checked studies, unresolved V genes explain under half, and the rest has no known cause. The sample data list about 34,000 clones, and more than 70% of these were observed just once. The ten largest clones capture about 3.4% of the sample. Details on this clone: It has no known antigen specificity. No much larger clone exists at a distance of one base, and base qualities are not known.

For each enrolled patient, mismatch repair deficiency was established using either polymerase chain reaction or immunohistochemistry. TCR sequencing was performed for three patients who responded to pembrolizumab therapy. Pembrolizumab PD-1 blockade was prospectively tested in advanced mismatch repair-deficient cancers, regardless of tissue of origin, in the phase II trial. Peripheral blood T cell samples were gathered serially, both before PD-1 blockade started and at multiple time points afterward. Blood sampling time points were reported as weeks after the first dose of pembrolizumab. The receptor chain draws on TRBV6-1 and TRBJ2-5; TRBD2 agrees with 7 junctional bases. This clonotype originated in an adult with mismatch repair-deficient cancer. The sequences come from PBMCs, collected less than 7 weeks after starting pembrolizumab. The CDR3 region reads CASSASSGFQETQYF. In nucleotide form, the sequence is TGTGCCAGCAGTGCGTCTAGCGGATTCCAAGAGACCCAGTACTTC.